Listed below are T cell receptor beta chains from one sample, sequenced in a study of post-analysis software for immune sequencing data. MiXCR, run by TCRdb on the PCR reads, gives a single entry per CDR3 protein. The sample has about 160,000 distinct CDR3 sequences; around 36% are singletons. Source: blood, taken after autologous hematopoietic stem cell transplantation. Source of these receptors: a girl aged 5-17 years with multiple sclerosis. Each CDR3 is given with its conserved first and last residue. A D gene is named only where the DNA matches it firmly. Part of the rows lack a size; the others show once, few, many or a class for expanded clones.

TRBD1 TRBV20-1 few CSGLNRDRQERIYTF
TRBD2 TRBV24-1 NA CATSDLQVRRLAQETQYF
NA TRBV28 NA CASSLTWRSSYGYTF
TRBD1 TRBV5-1 NA CASTNLQGEDEQYF
NA TRBV5-1 many CASSRGGQPLAKNIQYF
NA TRBV3-1 NA CASSQDDSSYEQYF
TRBD1 TRBV7-9 NA CASSYNGQDYGYTF
TRBD2 TRBV4-3 NA CASSQDWSSGTDEQFF
TRBD1 TRBV6-2/TRBV6-3 NA CASSYPRTGFGNQPQHF
TRBD2 TRBV7-2 few CASLAGGPSYNEQFF
TRBD2 TRBV7-2 few CASSLAGGDWMYF
NA TRBV12-3/TRBV12-4 few CASSLTRFNEQFF
TRBD2 TRBV11-3 many CASSLDSGAGVVDEQFF
NA TRBV7-6 few CASSPPATYEQYF
TRBD2 TRBV28 NA CASSSSLAVDERFF
NA TRBV21-1 NA CASSKEGSSGFPYEQYF
NA TRBV9 NA CASSVDPGDGDRELFF
NA TRBV15 few CATSRGLDANIQYF
NA TRBV27 many CASSTLTNYGYTF
NA TRBV4-2 NA CASSQEAGRTYEQYF
NA TRBV24-1 NA CATSRATGELFF
TRBD2 TRBV20-1 many CSDGLAASYEQYF
NA TRBV12-3/TRBV12-4 many CASSSPGRTTNGYTF
TRBD2 TRBV4-1 NA CASSQDLMREGPYEQYF
NA TRBV7-2 few CASSLAGGALKEQYF
TRBD2 TRBV3-1 NA CASSHTGLASYEQYF
NA TRBV4-2 NA CASSEGETASGANVLTF
NA TRBV7-6 few CASSLGQAAYEQYF
NA TRBV18 NA CASSPTVAGPQPAGANVLTF
NA TRBV6-5 NA CASSSLGSASSYTDTQYF
NA TRBV21-1 NA CASIAQYF
NA TRBV5-1 NA CASSLEVPGNEQYF
TRBD1 TRBV12-3/TRBV12-4 NA CASSSGTGIQPQHF
TRBD2 TRBV7-2 NA CASSTGLAGEEQFF
TRBD2 TRBV29-1 NA CSVTGTSYEQYF
NA TRBV7-8 NA CASSLAGRGGTEAFF
NA TRBV20-1 many CSAPGRSTNEKLFF
TRBD1 TRBV27 few CASSSTTGEYGYTF
NA TRBV7-2 few CASSSRDSNQPQHF
TRBD1 TRBV4-2 NA CASSQERTGGNQPQHF
TRBD1 TRBV10-3 NA CAIAGTGAGDTQYF
TRBD1 TRBV10-2 once CASTKEGTGSPYNSPLHF